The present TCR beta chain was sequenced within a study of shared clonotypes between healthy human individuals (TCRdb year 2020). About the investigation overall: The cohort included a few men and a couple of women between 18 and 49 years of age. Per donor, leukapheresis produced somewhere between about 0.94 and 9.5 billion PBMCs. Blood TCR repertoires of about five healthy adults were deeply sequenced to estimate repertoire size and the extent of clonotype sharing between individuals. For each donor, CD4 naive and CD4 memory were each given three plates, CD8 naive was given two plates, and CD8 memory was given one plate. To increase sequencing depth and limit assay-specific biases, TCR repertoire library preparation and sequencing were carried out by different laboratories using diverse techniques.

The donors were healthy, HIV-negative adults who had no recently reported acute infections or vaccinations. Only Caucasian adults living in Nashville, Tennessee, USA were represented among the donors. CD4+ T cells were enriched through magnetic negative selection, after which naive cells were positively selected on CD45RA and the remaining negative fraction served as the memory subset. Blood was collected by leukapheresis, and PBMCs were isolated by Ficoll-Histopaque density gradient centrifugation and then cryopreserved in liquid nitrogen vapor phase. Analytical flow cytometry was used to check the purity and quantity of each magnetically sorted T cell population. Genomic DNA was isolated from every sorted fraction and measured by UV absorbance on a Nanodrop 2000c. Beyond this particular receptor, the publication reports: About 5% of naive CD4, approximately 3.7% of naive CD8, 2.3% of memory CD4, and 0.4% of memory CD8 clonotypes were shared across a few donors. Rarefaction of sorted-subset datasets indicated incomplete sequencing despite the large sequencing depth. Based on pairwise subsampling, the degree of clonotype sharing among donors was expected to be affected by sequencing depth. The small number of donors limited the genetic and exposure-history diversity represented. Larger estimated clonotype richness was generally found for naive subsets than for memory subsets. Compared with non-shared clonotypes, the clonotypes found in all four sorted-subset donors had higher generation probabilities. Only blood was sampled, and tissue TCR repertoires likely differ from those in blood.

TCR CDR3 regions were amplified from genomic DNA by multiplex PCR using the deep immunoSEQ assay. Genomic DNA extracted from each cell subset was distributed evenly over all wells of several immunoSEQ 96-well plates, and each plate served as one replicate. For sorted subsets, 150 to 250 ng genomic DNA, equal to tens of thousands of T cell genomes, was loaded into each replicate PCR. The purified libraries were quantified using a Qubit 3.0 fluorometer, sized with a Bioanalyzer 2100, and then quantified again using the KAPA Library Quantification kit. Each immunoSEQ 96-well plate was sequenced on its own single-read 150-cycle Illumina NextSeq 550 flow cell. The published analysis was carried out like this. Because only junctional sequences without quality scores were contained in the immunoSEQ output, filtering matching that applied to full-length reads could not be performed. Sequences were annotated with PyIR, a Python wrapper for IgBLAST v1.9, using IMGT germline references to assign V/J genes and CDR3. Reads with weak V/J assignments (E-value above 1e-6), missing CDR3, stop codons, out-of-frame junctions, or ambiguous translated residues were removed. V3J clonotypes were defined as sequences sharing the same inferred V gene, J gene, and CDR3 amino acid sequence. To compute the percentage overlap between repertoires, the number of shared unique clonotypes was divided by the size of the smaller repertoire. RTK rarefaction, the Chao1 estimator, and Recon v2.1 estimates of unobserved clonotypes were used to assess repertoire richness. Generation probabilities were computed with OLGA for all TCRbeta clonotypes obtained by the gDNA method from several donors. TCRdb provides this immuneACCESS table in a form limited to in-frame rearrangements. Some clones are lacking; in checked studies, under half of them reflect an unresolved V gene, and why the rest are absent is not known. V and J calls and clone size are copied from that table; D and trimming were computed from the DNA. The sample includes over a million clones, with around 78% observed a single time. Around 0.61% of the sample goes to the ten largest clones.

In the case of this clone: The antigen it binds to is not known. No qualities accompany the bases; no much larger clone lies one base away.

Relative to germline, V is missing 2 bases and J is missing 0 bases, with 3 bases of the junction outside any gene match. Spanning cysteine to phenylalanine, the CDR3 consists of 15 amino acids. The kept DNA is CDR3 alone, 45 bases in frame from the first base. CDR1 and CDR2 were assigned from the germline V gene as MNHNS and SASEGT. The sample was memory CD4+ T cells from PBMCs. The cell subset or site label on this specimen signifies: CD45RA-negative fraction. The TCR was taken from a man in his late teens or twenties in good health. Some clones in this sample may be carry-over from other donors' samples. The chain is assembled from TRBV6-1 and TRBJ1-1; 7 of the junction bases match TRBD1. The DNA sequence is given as TGTGCCAGCAGTGAATCTCAGGGGGTGAACACTGAAGCTTTCTTT. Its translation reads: CASSESQGVNTEAFF.